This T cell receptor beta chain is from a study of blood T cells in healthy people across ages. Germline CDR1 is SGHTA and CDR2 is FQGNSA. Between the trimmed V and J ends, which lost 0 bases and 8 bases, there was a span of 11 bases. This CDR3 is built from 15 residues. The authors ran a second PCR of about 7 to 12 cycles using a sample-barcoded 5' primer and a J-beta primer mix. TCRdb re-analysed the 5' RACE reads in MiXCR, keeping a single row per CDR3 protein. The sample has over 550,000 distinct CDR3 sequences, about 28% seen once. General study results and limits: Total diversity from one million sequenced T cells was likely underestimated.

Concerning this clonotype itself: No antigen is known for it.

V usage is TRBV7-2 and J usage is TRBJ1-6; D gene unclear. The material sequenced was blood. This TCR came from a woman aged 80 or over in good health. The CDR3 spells CASSLALVPYSPLHF. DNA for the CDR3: TGTGCCAGCAGCTTAGCCCTGGTACCGTATTCACCCCTCCACTTT.